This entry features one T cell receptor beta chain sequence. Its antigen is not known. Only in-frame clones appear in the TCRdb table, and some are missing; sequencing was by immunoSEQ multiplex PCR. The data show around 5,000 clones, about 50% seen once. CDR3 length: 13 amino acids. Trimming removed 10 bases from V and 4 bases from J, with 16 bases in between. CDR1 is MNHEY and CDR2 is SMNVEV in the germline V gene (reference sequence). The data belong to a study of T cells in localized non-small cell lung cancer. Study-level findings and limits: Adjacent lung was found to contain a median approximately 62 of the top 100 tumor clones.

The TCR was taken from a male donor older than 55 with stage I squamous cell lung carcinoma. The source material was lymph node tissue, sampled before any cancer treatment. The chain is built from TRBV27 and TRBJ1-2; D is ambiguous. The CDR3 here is CATSPGPFYGYTF. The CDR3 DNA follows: TGTGCCACCTCGCCAGGCCCTTTCTATGGCTACACCTTC.